This TCR beta chain was captured in a study of shared clonotypes between healthy human individuals. Sequencing used immunoSEQ multiplex PCR; TCRdb keeps in-frame clones, though not all of them. The sample yields roughly 1.4 million clones, approximately 98.5% seen once. Trimming took off 3 bases at V and 2 bases at J, with 7 bases between the two ends. Germline CDR1 reads MGHRA; CDR2 reads YSYEKL. This CDR3 region has 13 residues. This clone has a single count. The chain employs TRBV4-1 and TRBJ1-2; perhaps TRBD1 as D (5 bases). This TCR was sampled from a man aged 25 to 45 in good health. What was sequenced was naive CD4+ T cells sorted from blood. The subset is: CD45RA+ positively selected. In DNA, the CDR3 is TGCGCCAGCAGCCACTCAGGGAACTATGGCTACACCTTC. Translating it yields CASSHSGNYGYTF.